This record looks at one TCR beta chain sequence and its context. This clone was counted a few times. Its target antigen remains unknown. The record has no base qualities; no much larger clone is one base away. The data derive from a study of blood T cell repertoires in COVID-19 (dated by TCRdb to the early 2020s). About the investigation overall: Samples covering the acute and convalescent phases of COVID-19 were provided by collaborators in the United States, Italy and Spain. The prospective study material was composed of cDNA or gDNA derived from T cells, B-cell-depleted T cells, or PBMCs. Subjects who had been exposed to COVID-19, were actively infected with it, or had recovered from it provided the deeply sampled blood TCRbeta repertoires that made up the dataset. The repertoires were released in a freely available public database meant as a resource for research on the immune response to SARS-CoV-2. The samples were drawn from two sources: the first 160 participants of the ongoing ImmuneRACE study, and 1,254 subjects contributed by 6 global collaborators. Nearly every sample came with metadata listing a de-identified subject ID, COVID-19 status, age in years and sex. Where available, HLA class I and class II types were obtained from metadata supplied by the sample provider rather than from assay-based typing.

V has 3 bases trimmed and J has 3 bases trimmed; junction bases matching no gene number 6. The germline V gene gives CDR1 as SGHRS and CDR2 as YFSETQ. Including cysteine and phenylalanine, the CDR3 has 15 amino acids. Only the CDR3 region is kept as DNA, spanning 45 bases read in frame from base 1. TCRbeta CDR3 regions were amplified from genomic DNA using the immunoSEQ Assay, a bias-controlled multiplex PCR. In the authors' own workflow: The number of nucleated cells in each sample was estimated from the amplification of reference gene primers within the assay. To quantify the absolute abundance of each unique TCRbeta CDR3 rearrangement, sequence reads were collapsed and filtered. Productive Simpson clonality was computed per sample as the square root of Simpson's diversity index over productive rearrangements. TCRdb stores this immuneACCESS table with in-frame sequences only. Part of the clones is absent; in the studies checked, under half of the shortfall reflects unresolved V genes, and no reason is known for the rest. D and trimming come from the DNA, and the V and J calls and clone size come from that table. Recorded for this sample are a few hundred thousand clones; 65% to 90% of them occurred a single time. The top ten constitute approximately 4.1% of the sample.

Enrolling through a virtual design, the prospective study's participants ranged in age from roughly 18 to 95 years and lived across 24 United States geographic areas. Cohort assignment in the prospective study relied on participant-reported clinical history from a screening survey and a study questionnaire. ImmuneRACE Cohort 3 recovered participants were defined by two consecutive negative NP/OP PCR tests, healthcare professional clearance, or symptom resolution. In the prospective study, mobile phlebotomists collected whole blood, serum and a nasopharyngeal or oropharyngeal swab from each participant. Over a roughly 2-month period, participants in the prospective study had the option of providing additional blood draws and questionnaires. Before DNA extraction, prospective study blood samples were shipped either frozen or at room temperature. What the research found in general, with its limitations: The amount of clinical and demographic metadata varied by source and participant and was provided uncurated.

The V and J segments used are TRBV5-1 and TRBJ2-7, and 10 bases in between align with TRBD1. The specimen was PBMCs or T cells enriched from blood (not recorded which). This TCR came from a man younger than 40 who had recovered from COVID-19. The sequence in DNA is TGCGCCAGCAGCTCCTTAGGGACAGGGGTCTACGAGCAGTACTTC. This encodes CASSSLGTGVYEQYF.